This T cell receptor (delta chain) was profiled in a study of Vδ1+ human thymocytes. Study results and limitations: Highly polyclonal TRG and TRD repertoires with Gaussian CDR3 length distributions appeared in thymus.

V lost 4 bases, J lost 0 bases, and 24 bases stayed unmatched. From germline, CDR1 is TSWWSYY and CDR2 QGS. The CDR3 sequence is 22 residues long. A note on this clone: As yet, its antigen is unknown.

Sequences come from RNA converted to cDNA by reverse transcription. Pooled V-gene forward primers with one constant-region reverse primer generated the CDR3 amplicons by multiplex PCR. TCRdb re-called the multiplex PCR reads with CATT. Of about 75,000 delta-chain clones in the sample, approximately 37% were seen once. This receptor was obtained from a boy younger than two who had congenital heart surgery. The sample consisted of Vdelta1+ gamma-delta thymocytes from the thymus. The subset: FACS-sorted CD3+ TCRalphabeta- TCRVdelta1+ TCRVdelta2- thymocytes. The chain carries TRDV1 and TRDJ1; 9 bases map to TRDD3. The DNA for the CDR3 is TGTGCTCTTGGGGCCCACAGTCCTACGCCTTCCCTGGGGGATCCCTACACCGATAAACTCATCTTT. Translating gives CALGAHSPTPSLGDPYTDKLIF.